This is a list of T cell receptor beta chains from one sample in a study of blood T cell repertoires in COVID-19. Profiling relied on immunoSEQ multiplex PCR, and the TCRdb table lists in-frame clones only, not all of them. Found here are fewer than 150,000 clones, 84% of them singletons; the top ten hold 5.5% to 7%. Sequenced material: peripheral blood. The receptors come from a human donor in a cohort sampled during active COVID-19. CDR3s include the opening cysteine and the closing phenylalanine or tryptophan. D genes are given only for firm matches. Size values are once, few and many counts, or a class for expanded clones, and some rows have none.

clone_size,j_call,v_call,d_call,cdr3_nt,cdr3_aa
NA,TRBJ2-1,TRBV6-2/TRBV6-3,TRBD2,TGTGCCAGCAGTTACGGGGGGGTCAAGTTCTTC,CASSYGGVKFF
NA,TRBJ2-2,TRBV19,TRBD2,TGTGCCAGTACCCCGACTAGCGGGGGGATAAGCACCGGGGAGCTGTTTTTT,CASTPTSGGISTGELFF
NA,TRBJ2-7,TRBV28,TRBD1,TGTGCCAGCAGCGGGACAGGGAGCTACGAGCAGTACTTC,CASSGTGSYEQYF
once,TRBJ1-1,TRBV6-5,TRBD1,TGTGCCAGCAGTCCGGACAGGGGGACCTCCCTCGCTTTCTTT,CASSPDRGTSLAFF
once,TRBJ2-3,TRBV25-1,TRBD1,TGTGCCAGCAGTGAACTCCGGACAGGAGACACAGATACGCAGTATTTT,CASSELRTGDTDTQYF
NA,TRBJ1-2,TRBV7-9,TRBD1,TGTGCCAGCAGCTCGAGACTAGGACAGGCCGGGGGCTACACCTTC,CASSSRLGQAGGYTF
NA,TRBJ2-1,TRBV11-2,TRBD2,TGTGCCAGCAGCTTCCTCGGAGCGGGGGGGCCTATTAATGAGCAGTTCTTC,CASSFLGAGGPINEQFF
NA,TRBJ1-6,TRBV5-5,NA,TGTGCCAGCAGCTTGGCTAGGTCACCCCTCCACTTT,CASSLARSPLHF
NA,TRBJ2-5,TRBV11-2,TRBD2,TGTGCCAGCAGCCCCCGGGACGGGAGGGTCGAGACCCAGTACTTC,CASSPRDGRVETQYF
NA,TRBJ2-3,TRBV5-1,NA,TGCGCCAGCAGCTATAGCGGAAGCACAGATACGCAGTATTTT,CASSYSGSTDTQYF
once,TRBJ2-1,TRBV18,NA,TGTGCCAGCTCACCACCCTCCTCCAATGAGCAGTTCTTC,CASSPPSSNEQFF
NA,TRBJ2-1,TRBV18,TRBD2,TGTGCCAGCTCACCAACCCTAGCGGGAAATGAGCAGTTCTTC,CASSPTLAGNEQFF
NA,TRBJ1-6,TRBV19,NA,TGTGCCAGTAGGCATGTCGGCCTCCGAGGGAATTCACCCCTCCACTTT,CASRHVGLRGNSPLHF
NA,TRBJ1-1,TRBV19,NA,TGTGCCAGTAGTACTGTCTGGGCGAGTGAAGCTTTCTTT,CASSTVWASEAFF
NA,TRBJ1-2,TRBV5-1,NA,TGCGCCAGCAGCTTGGACAGATATGGCTACACCTTC,CASSLDRYGYTF